The present T cell receptor beta chain was sequenced within a study of blood T cells in healthy people across ages. General observations from the study: Per-million-T-cell TCR beta diversity fell roughly linearly with age. The percentage of naive T cells correlated strongly with TCR beta diversity.

A few counts support this clonotype. The antigen is undetermined. The length of the CDR3 is 15 residues. The germline CDR1 and CDR2 sequences are MGHDK and SYGVNS. J was trimmed by 4 bases and V by 2 bases; bases with no gene match: 4. Then a second PCR, running roughly 7 to 11 cycles, was carried out with a sample-barcoded 5' primer and a J-beta primer mix. TCRdb analysed the 5' RACE reads with MiXCR anew, one entry per CDR3 protein. There are some 1 million distinct CDR3 sequences in the sample; more than 35% occur only once, and 15% to 20% lies in the top ten. The sequenced material came from blood. The clonotype originates from an older woman in good health. The J gene is TRBJ2-3, the V gene TRBV25-1; 9 bases match TRBD2. The CDR3 is CASSESGRFSDTQYF. The CDR3 DNA reads TGTGCCAGCAGTGAAAGCGGGAGGTTCTCAGATACGCAGTATTTT.